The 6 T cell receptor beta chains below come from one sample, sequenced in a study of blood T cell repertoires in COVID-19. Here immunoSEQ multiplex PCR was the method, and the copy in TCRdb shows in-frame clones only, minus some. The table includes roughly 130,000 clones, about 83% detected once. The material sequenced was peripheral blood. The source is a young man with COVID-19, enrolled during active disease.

The CDR3, as DNA: TGTGCCAGCAGTGAATATAGTCCGGGAGGGCTCGATGAGCAGTTCTTC. It translates to CASSEYSPGGLDEQFF. This rearrangement joins TRBV25-1 to TRBJ2-1; 8 nucleotides line up with TRBD2. V was clipped by 0 bases and J by 8 bases; unmatched bases: 9. This CDR3 spans 16 amino acids. Germline V gene lookup returns CDR1 MGHDK and CDR2 SYGVNS.

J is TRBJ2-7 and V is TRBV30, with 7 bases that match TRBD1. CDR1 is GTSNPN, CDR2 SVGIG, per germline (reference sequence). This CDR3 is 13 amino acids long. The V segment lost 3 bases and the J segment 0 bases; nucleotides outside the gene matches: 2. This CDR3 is CAWRDRNSYEQYF. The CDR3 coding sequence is TGTGCCTGGAGGGACAGGAACTCCTACGAGCAGTACTTC.

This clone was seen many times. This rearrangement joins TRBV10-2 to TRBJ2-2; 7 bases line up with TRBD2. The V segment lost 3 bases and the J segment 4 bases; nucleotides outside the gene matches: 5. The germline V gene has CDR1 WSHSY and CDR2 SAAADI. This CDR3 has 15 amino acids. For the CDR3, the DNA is TGCGCCAGCAGTGACGCGGGAGTTCGCACCGGGGAGCTGTTTTTT. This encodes CASSDAGVRTGELFF.

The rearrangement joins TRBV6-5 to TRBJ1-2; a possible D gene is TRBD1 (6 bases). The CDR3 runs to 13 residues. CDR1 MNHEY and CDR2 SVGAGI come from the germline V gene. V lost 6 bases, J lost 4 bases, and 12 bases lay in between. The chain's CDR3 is CASRYADSYGYTF. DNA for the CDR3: TGTGCCAGCAGATACGCGGACAGCTATGGCTACACCTTC.

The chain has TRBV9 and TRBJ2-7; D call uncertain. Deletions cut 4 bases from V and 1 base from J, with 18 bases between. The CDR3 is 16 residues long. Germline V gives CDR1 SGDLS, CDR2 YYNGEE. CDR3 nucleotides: TGTGCCAGCAGCATAGATAGTGCCCCCTTTTCCTACGAGCAGTACTTC. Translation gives CASSIDSAPFSYEQYF.

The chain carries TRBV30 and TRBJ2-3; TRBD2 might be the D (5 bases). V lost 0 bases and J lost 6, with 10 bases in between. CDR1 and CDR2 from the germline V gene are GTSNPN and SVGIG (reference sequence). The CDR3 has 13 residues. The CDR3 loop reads CAWSVPGIDTQYF. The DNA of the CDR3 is TGTGCCTGGAGTGTACCCGGGATTGATACGCAGTATTTT.